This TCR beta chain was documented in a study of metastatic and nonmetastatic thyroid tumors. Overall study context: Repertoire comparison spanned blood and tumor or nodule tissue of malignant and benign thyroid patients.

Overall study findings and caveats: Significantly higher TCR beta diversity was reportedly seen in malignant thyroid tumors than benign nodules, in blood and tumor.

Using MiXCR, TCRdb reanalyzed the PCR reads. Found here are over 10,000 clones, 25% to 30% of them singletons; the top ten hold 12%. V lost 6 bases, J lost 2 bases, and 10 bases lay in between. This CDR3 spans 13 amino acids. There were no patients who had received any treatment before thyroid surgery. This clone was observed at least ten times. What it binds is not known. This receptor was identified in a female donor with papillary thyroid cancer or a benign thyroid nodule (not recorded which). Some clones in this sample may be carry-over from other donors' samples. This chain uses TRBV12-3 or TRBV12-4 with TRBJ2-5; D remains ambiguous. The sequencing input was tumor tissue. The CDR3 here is CASRTSAQETQYF. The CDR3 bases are TGTGCCAGCAGGACGTCCGCACAAGAGACCCAGTACTTC.